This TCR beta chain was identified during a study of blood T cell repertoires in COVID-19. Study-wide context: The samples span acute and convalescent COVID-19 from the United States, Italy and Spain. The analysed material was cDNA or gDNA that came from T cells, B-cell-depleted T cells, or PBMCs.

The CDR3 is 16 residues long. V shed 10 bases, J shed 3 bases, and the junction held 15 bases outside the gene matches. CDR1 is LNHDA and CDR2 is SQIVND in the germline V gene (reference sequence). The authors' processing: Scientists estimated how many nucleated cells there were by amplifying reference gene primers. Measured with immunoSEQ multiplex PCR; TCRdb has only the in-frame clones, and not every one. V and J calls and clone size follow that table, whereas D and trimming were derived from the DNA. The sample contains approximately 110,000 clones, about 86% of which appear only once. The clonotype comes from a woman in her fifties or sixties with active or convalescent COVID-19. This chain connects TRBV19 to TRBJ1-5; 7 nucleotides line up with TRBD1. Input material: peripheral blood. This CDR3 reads CATSLPRQGHNQPQHF. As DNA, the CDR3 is TGTGCCACCTCGCTCCCGAGACAGGGACACAATCAGCCCCAGCATTTT.